Listed here are 10 T cell receptor beta chains from one sample, sequenced in a study of identical twins. One entry per CDR3 protein results from TCRdb running MiXCR on the 5' RACE reads. The sample includes about 200,000 distinct CDR3 sequences, over 9.5% of them seen just once. Sample: memory T cells sorted from blood. These receptors all come from a man aged 45-65 years in good health.

Many counts were recorded for this clonotype. The chain uses TRBV11-1 and TRBJ2-3; 13 bases match TRBD2. J lost 0 bases, V lost 5 bases, and 8 bases had no gene match. CDR1 and CDR2 (germline): SGHAT, FQDESV (reference sequence). The CDR3 contains 18 residues. Written as DNA, the CDR3 is TGTGCCAGCAGCCTGGGACTAGCGGGGCGAACTAGCACAGATACGCAGTATTTT. The encoded protein is CASSLGLAGRTSTDTQYF.

This clonotype was recorded many times. This rearrangement joins TRBV20-1 to TRBJ1-5; TRBD1 agrees at 12 bases. The germline V gene has CDR1 DFQATT and CDR2 SNEGSKA (reference sequence). The CDR3 covers 16 residues. Unmatched junction bases numbered 4, after V lost 2 bases and J lost 2 bases. As DNA, the CDR3 is TGCAGTGCTAGACCCGGGACAGGGGGCCGCAATCAGCCCCAGCATTTT. Encoded protein: CSARPGTGGRNQPQHF.

The chain uses TRBV15 and TRBJ2-5; D possibly matches TRBD1 or TRBD2 (6 bases each). Germline V gives CDR1 LNHNV, CDR2 YYDKDF (reference sequence). This CDR3 region has 13 residues. V gave up 5 bases and J gave up 5 bases, with 12 bases separating them. The CDR3 region is CATSARGRETQYF. The CDR3 DNA follows: TGTGCCACCAGCGCAAGGGGGAGGGAGACCCAGTACTTC.

The sample holds a few counts of this clonotype. V and J are TRBV20-1 and TRBJ2-5, with D possibly matching TRBD1 (5 bases). This CDR3 contains 14 residues. With 3 bases removed from V and 0 bases from J, the gap between germline ends came to 11 bases. CDR1 is DFQATT, CDR2 SNEGSKA, per germline (reference sequence). Here the CDR3 reads CSASLGQYQETQYF. CDR3 nucleotides: TGCAGTGCTAGTTTGGGGCAGTACCAAGAGACCCAGTACTTC.

The table lists this clonotype with many counts. V usage is TRBV6-5 and J usage is TRBJ1-2, with 7 bases identical to TRBD1. V was pared by 4 bases and J by 4 bases, with 6 bases of the junction left unmatched. Looked up from germline, CDR1 is MNHEY and CDR2 is SVGAGI. The CDR3 runs 14 residues. Here the CDR3 reads CASSFLQGSYGYTF. CDR3 sequence (DNA): TGTGCCAGCAGTTTTTTACAGGGGAGCTATGGCTACACCTTC.

There are many counts of this clonotype. The rearrangement links TRBV28 to TRBJ2-7; 8 bases are shared with TRBD2. The CDR3 runs 15 residues. Germline V CDR1 and CDR2: MDHEN, SYDVKM. The J segment lost 0 bases and the V segment lost 6 bases, leaving 7 bases of the junction unmatched. Here the CDR3 DNA reads TGTGCCAGCAGCCCGGGCGGGAGGAACTCCTACGAGCAGTACTTC. It translates to CASSPGGRNSYEQYF.

The chain uses TRBV25-1 and TRBJ1-4; D possibly corresponds to TRBD1 (6 bases). The CDR3 totals 14 residues. Trimming stripped 3 bases from V and 10 bases from J, with 15 bases between. Germline CDR1 MGHDK, CDR2 SYGVNS. The CDR3 region is CASSDWTVTRKLFF. CDR3 coding DNA: TGTGCCAGCAGTGACTGGACAGTCACTAGAAAACTGTTTTTT.

This clonotype was observed many times. V and J are TRBV4-3 and TRBJ1-2; no definite D call. CDR1 LGHNA and CDR2 YSLEER come from the germline V gene. The CDR3 sequence is 16 residues long. The germline V and J ends were trimmed by 2 bases and 8 bases, with 21 bases remaining between them. The CDR3 protein is CASSQLYRASKDGYTF. The CDR3 bases are TGCGCCAGCAGCCAACTCTACCGGGCCTCCAAGGACGGCTACACCTTC.

The sample holds a few counts of this clonotype. The chain combines TRBV4-2 with TRBJ1-4, with D unclear. CDR3 size: 15 residues. Germline CDR1 and CDR2: LGHNA and YNFKEQ. V lost 2 bases, J lost 4 bases, and 11 bases lay in between. The CDR3 protein is CASSQYQQINEKLFF. In DNA form, the CDR3 reads TGTGCCAGCAGCCAATACCAGCAGATTAATGAAAAACTGTTTTTT.

The table lists this clonotype with many counts. The genes are TRBV9 and TRBJ2-3, with 7 bases identical to TRBD2. The ends lost 2 bases at V and 2 bases at J; junction bases unmatched: 14. Germline CDR1 is SGDLS and CDR2 is YYNGEE. The CDR3 contains 18 residues. CDR3 region: CASSVEALRTSVTDTQYF. The DNA for the CDR3 is TGTGCCAGCAGCGTGGAGGCCTTAAGGACTAGTGTCACAGATACGCAGTATTTT.